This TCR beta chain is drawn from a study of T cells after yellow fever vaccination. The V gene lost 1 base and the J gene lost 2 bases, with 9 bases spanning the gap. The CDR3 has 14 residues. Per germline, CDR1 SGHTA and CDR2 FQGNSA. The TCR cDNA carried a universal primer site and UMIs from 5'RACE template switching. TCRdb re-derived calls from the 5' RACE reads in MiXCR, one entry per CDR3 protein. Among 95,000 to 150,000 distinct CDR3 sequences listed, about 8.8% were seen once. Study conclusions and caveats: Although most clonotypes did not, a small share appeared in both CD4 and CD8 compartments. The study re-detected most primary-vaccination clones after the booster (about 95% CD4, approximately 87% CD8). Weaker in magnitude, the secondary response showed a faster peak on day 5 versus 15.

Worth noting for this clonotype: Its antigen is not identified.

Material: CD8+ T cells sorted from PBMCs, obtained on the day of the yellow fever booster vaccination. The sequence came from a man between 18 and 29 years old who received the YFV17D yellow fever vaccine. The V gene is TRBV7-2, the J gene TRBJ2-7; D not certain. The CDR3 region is CASSLVSETYEQYF. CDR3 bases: TGTGCCAGCAGCTTAGTCTCAGAAACCTACGAGCAGTACTTC. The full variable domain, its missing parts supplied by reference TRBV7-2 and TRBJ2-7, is GAGVSQSPSNKVTEKGKDVELRCDPISGHTALYWYRQSLGQGLEFLIYFQGNSAPDKSGLPSDRFSAERTGGSVSTLTIQRTQQEDSAVYLCASSLVSETYEQYFGPGTRLTVT.